A single sample is the source of the 25 T cell receptor beta chains below, sequenced in a study of human T cells and chemical hapten exposure (dated by TCRdb to the early 2020s). The protocol used for the library was RACE. The sample was run on a NextSeq 500. TCRdb handled the public reads itself, with Q25 trimming in fastp and clone calling in MiXCR, and kept productive beta chains. Duplicate CDR3 protein sequences are folded into a single record with the most common DNA and genes. In all, the sample holds approximately 90,000 distinct CDR3 sequences, and around 8.8% of those were seen once. Clones ranked in the top ten supply approximately 2.8% of the sample. Explained via the paper, the time point label denotes: pre-sensitization, week 0. The intended sense of this specimen's treatment or condition label: therapeutic diphenylcyclopropenone sensitization with weekly scalp DPC. The sample here was whole blood, taken in connection with sensitization to the hapten diphenylcyclopropenone (DPC). These receptors were obtained from a man aged 35-49 years with alopecia areata. Some clones in this sample may be carry-over from other donors' samples.

The CDR3 protein is CASSFRGLYYGYTF. Here the CDR3 DNA reads TGTGCCAGCAGCTTCAGGGGGTTATACTATGGCTACACCTTC. The gene calls are TRBV5-6 and TRBJ1-2; TRBD1 aligns across 7 bases. This CDR3 spans 14 amino acids. Germline V lookup: CDR1 SGHDT, CDR2 YYEEEE. V lost 2 bases, J lost 3 bases, and 4 bases stayed unmatched.

In its sample, this clonotype was seen a few times. The J gene is TRBJ2-3, the V gene TRBV24-1; no clear D. Trimming pared 4 bases from V and 3 bases from J, leaving 4 bases between. CDR1 and CDR2 from the germline V gene are KGHDR and SFDVKD. The CDR3 has 12 residues. This CDR3 is CATSDQTDTQYF. The CDR3 DNA follows: TGTGCCACCAGTGACCAGACAGATACGCAGTATTTT.

Concerning this clonotype itself: A read error may explain this, as a much larger clone is one base away. The chain has TRBV7-2 and TRBJ2-3; the D is unclear. Germline V gene sequence: CDR1 SGHTA, CDR2 FQGNSA. CDR3 length: 16 residues. CDR3 in DNA: TGTGCCAGAAGCTTAGTATTTGGCGGAAGCACAGATACGCAGTATTTT. It codes for CARSLVFGGSTDTQYF.

This clonotype occurred a few times. V is TRBV7-3 and J is TRBJ2-2; 9 bases are a match to TRBD1. Germline CDR1 is SGHTA and CDR2 is FQGTGA. CDR3 length: 19 amino acids. The V and J ends lost 2 bases and 4 bases, in that order; junction bases with no gene match: 14. The CDR3 DNA reads as TGTGCCAGCAGCTTACCCATAACAGGGGGCGGTTATCTCACCGGGGAGCTGTTTTTT. It encodes CASSLPITGGGYLTGELFF.

This clonotype has ten or more counts. This chain connects TRBV6-5 to TRBJ1-6, with TRBD1 identical over 7 bases. Losses at the gene ends were 6 bases for V and 10 bases for J; bases not matched to a gene: 3. This CDR3 has 12 residues. Germline-derived CDR1 and CDR2 are MNHEY and SVGAGI. This CDR3 is CASRKQGSPLHF. CDR3 coding DNA: TGTGCCAGCAGAAAACAGGGGTCACCCCTCCACTTT.

Ten or more counts support this clonotype. V gene TRBV5-1 combines with J gene TRBJ2-3; D perhaps matches TRBD2 (6 bases). The CDR3 runs to 14 residues. The germline V gene has CDR1 SGHRS and CDR2 YFSETQ. With 4 bases removed from V and 0 bases from J, the gap between germline ends came to 9 bases. This chain's CDR3 is CASSGRTSTDTQYF. In DNA form, the CDR3 reads TGCGCCAGCAGCGGGAGGACTAGCACAGATACGCAGTATTTT.

Details on this clonotype: This may be a read error: a much more frequent sequence differs by one nucleotide. This chain joins TRBV7-2 and TRBJ2-1; D is unclear. This CDR3 comprises 11 residues. Germline CDR1 and CDR2: SGHTA and FQGNSA. The DNA of the CDR3 is TGTGCCAGAAGCTCCATGGGTGAGCAGTTCTTC. This sequence encodes CARSSMGEQFF.

This clonotype occurred a few times. V is TRBV11-3 and J is TRBJ2-1, with TRBD2 matching 10 bases. The CDR3 consists of 16 residues. The germline gives CDR1 SGHNT, CDR2 YENEEA. V shed 1 base, J shed 8 bases, and the junction held 8 bases outside the gene matches. CDR3 protein: CASSLVGTSAKDEQFF. In nucleotides, the CDR3 is TGTGCCAGCAGCTTAGTTGGGACTAGCGCCAAGGATGAGCAGTTCTTC.

This rearrangement joins TRBV7-2 to TRBJ2-3; D may correspond to TRBD1 or TRBD2 (6 bases each). The V gene's germline CDR1 is SGHTA and CDR2 FQGNSA. The CDR3 is made up of 14 amino acids. V was cut by 5 bases and J by 3 bases, with 12 bases left in between. The CDR3, as DNA: TGTGCCAGCAGCCAGGGGAGGCCGACAGATACGCAGTATTTT. Its translation: CASSQGRPTDTQYF.

In its sample, this clonotype was seen a few times. V usage is TRBV6-6 and J usage is TRBJ1-2, with D tentatively TRBD1 (6 bases). V was cut by 5 bases and J by 2 bases, with 6 bases left in between. This CDR3 has 12 residues. CDR1 and CDR2 from the germline V gene are MNHNY and SVGAGI (reference sequence). The CDR3 loop is CASSQGNYGYTF. As DNA, the CDR3 is TGTGCCAGCAGTCAGGGGAACTATGGCTACACCTTC.

This rearrangement joins TRBV6-1 to TRBJ2-7; D remains ambiguous. Germline values: CDR1 MNHNS, CDR2 SASEGT. This CDR3 contains 13 residues. Trimming removed 10 bases at V and 2 bases at J, with 15 bases between. Here the CDR3 DNA reads TGTGCCACCAAGGCCCCTGGACCCTACGAGCAGTACTTC. As protein: CATKAPGPYEQYF.

This clonotype was counted at least ten times. V is TRBV5-8 and J is TRBJ1-4, with no clear D. Trimming took off 3 bases at V and 1 base at J, with 16 bases between the two ends. From germline, CDR1 is SGHTS and CDR2 YDEGEE. CDR3 size: 17 residues. CDR3 DNA sequence: TGTGCCAGCAGCTCCCTTGGGGAAGGACTAACTAATGAAAAACTGTTTTTT. This sequence encodes CASSSLGEGLTNEKLFF.

The genes are TRBV9 and TRBJ2-7, with D perhaps assigned TRBD1 or TRBD2 (5 bases each). The CDR3 totals 14 residues. Per the germline V gene, CDR1 is SGDLS and CDR2 is YYNGEE. The V end was cut by 1 base, the J end by 6 bases, with 14 bases between. CDR3 sequence: CASSVLRGGREQYV. CDR3 coding DNA: TGTGCCAGCAGCGTATTGAGGGGCGGCCGCGAGCAGTACGTC.

This clonotype was detected only a few times. The genes are TRBV7-9 and TRBJ1-4; 8 bases are shared with TRBD1. J lost 7 bases, V lost 1 base, and 5 bases had no gene match. The germline gives CDR1 SEHNR, CDR2 FQNEAQ (reference sequence). The CDR3 extends over 15 amino acids. The CDR3 here is CASSLEAGGREKLFF. In nucleotides, the CDR3 is TGTGCCAGCAGCTTAGAGGCAGGGGGCCGTGAAAAACTGTTTTTT. The full variable domain, rest sourced from reference TRBV7-9 and TRBJ1-4, is DTGVSQNPRHKITKRGQNVTFRCDPISEHNRLYWYRQTLGQGPEFLTYFQNEAQLEKSRLLSDRFSAERPKGSFSTLEIQRTEQGDSAMYLCASSLEAGGREKLFFGSGTQLSVL.

This clonotype was found many times. The gene calls are TRBV29-1 and TRBJ2-1; D is ambiguous. Trimming removed 4 bases at V and 2 bases at J, with 9 bases between. The CDR3 runs to 13 residues. The germline CDR1 and CDR2 sequences are SQVTM and ANQGSEA. CDR3 loop: CSVAGAAYNEQFF. CDR3 coding DNA: TGCAGCGTTGCTGGAGCAGCCTACAATGAGCAGTTCTTC.

This clonotype turned up a few times. The V gene is TRBV25-1, the J gene TRBJ2-3; 14 bases align to TRBD2. Germline values: CDR1 MGHDK, CDR2 SYGVNS. The J segment lost 2 bases and the V segment lost 3 bases, leaving 13 bases of the junction unmatched. This CDR3 has 20 residues. CDR3 sequence: CASSDDTGLAGGIITDTQYF. The CDR3 nucleotides read TGTGCCAGCAGTGATGACACCGGACTAGCGGGAGGTATCATCACAGATACGCAGTATTTT.

Concerning this clonotype: A read error may explain this, as a much larger clone is one base away. The chain links TRBV29-1 to TRBJ2-1, with TRBD1 as a possible D gene (6 bases). Germline loops: CDR1 SQVTM, CDR2 ANQGSEA. Trimming pared 5 bases from V and 8 bases from J, leaving 16 bases between. The length of the CDR3 is 13 residues. CDR3 protein: CSVITTGYDEQFF. Here the CDR3 DNA reads TGCAGCGTTATCACAACAGGGTATGATGAGCAGTTCTTC.

This clonotype was detected a few times. The CDR3 sequence is CASSRGSLGDYGVGAFF. The DNA of the CDR3 is TGTGCCAGCAGCAGAGGGTCGCTGGGGGATTACGGGGTTGGAGCTTTCTTT. This rearrangement joins TRBV7-2 to TRBJ1-1, with D perhaps TRBD1 (5 bases). There are 17 residues in the CDR3. V lost 5 bases, J lost 10 bases, and 29 bases lay in between. From germline, CDR1 is SGHTA and CDR2 FQGNSA.

This clonotype turned up a few times. This chain joins TRBV7-2 and TRBJ2-1; D is undetermined. The CDR3 sequence is 14 residues long. Trimming stripped 1 base from V and 8 bases from J, with 12 bases between. CDR1 and CDR2 from the germline V gene are SGHTA and FQGNSA. The CDR3 DNA reads as TGTGCCAGCAGCTTAGTTGGTAGCCTCGATGAGCAGTTCTTC. Its translation is CASSLVGSLDEQFF.

The gene calls are TRBV5-4 and TRBJ2-4; a weak D match, TRBD2 (5 bases). Germline CDR1 and CDR2: SGHNT and YYREEE (reference sequence). The CDR3 runs to 13 residues. The ends were cut back, 1 base at V and 6 bases at J, with 8 bases in the middle. The CDR3 DNA reads TGTGCCAGCAGCTTGTGGACTGTAAACATTCAGTACTTC. Residues: CASSLWTVNIQYF.

The rearrangement joins TRBV29-1 to TRBJ2-1; D perhaps matches TRBD1 (6 bases). This CDR3 is built from 11 residues. Germline V lookup: CDR1 SQVTM, CDR2 ANQGSEA. Trimming took 5 bases from V and 8 from J, leaving 10 bases between them. The CDR3 sequence is CSVIRGHEQFF. The CDR3 DNA sequence: TGCAGCGTTATCAGGGGACATGAGCAGTTCTTC.

There are a few counts of this clonotype. The chain joins TRBV11-1 to TRBJ2-1; the D call may be TRBD1 or TRBD2 (5 bases each). With 1 base removed from V and 9 bases from J, the gap between germline ends came to 13 bases. Germline V CDR1 and CDR2: SGHAT, FQDESV (reference sequence). The CDR3 has 14 amino acids. CDR3 sequence (DNA): TGTGCCAGCAGCTTAGTTGTCCGGGGCAGTGAGCAGTTCTTC. It translates to CASSLVVRGSEQFF.

This clonotype has more than one count but fewer than ten. This sequence joins TRBV28 and TRBJ1-1; D unresolved. This CDR3 spans 12 amino acids. Between the trimmed V and J ends, which lost 10 bases and 5 bases, there was a span of 14 bases. CDR1 and CDR2 from the germline V gene are MDHEN and SYDVKM. CDR3 protein: CATLGVRTEAFF. CDR3 nucleotide sequence: TGTGCCACCCTGGGAGTGCGGACTGAAGCTTTCTTT. The whole variable domain, remainder taken from reference TRBV28 and TRBJ1-1, is DVKVTQSSRYLVKRTGEKVFLECVQDMDHENMFWYRQDPGLGLRLIYFSYDVKMKEKGDIPEGYSVSREKKERFSLILESASTNQTSMYLCATLGVRTEAFFGQGTRLTVV.

At least ten counts were recorded for this clonotype. The chain combines TRBV7-2 with TRBJ2-3; D remains unclear. Germline CDR1 reads SGHTA; CDR2 reads FQGNSA. The CDR3 runs to 15 residues. Trimming removed 5 bases from V and 0 bases from J, with 12 bases in between. The CDR3 loop is CASSASAESTDTQYF. CDR3 coding DNA: TGTGCCAGCAGCGCCTCGGCCGAGAGCACAGATACGCAGTATTTT.

This clonotype was recorded many times. The chain links TRBV4-3 to TRBJ2-7; D unclear. The ends were cut back, 0 bases at V and 7 bases at J, with 16 bases in the middle. The germline gives CDR1 LGHNA, CDR2 YSLEER. This CDR3 has 15 residues. The CDR3, as DNA: TGCGCCAGCAGCCAAGATTTAACCCTGGACCGGGAGCAGTACTTC. It is translated as CASSQDLTLDREQYF.